What follows are 6 T cell receptor beta chains derived from one specimen sequenced in a study of blood T cell repertoires in COVID-19. The table came from immunoSEQ multiplex PCR; TCRdb's copy has only in-frame clones and leaves some out. The repertoire includes some 100,000 clones, 83% of them detected once, and roughly 18% sits in the top ten. Material for sequencing was peripheral blood. The source is a woman aged 60-70 years with acute or convalescent COVID-19.

CDR3 DNA sequence: TGCAGTGCTAGTGAAGGGGCAGGGTATGAGCAGTTCTTC. Translation: CSASEGAGYEQFF. The chain uses TRBV20-1 and TRBJ2-1; possible D gene TRBD1, 5 bases. V lost 3 bases and J lost 8, with 14 bases in between. The germline V gene encodes CDR1 DFQATT and CDR2 SNEGSKA (reference sequence). CDR3 length: 13 amino acids.

This clone was detected only once. This chain links TRBV9 with TRBJ1-6; 9 nucleotides align to TRBD1. V trimming: 4 bases; J trimming: 10 bases; junction bases outside the gene matches: 12. Germline V gene sequence: CDR1 SGDLS, CDR2 YYNGEE. The CDR3 is 16 residues long. CDR3 bases: TGTGCCAGCAGCTTACACGGGGGACAGGGCATCTCACCCCTCCACTTT. Its protein product is CASSLHGGQGISPLHF.

The V gene is TRBV7-9, the J gene TRBJ1-1; perhaps TRBD1 as D (5 bases). This CDR3 region has 14 residues. Deletions cut 5 bases from V and 1 base from J, with 11 bases between. CDR1 and CDR2 (germline): SEHNR, FQNEAQ (reference sequence). CDR3: CASSRGHWNTEAFF. CDR3 nucleotide sequence: TGTGCCAGCAGCAGAGGACACTGGAACACTGAAGCTTTCTTT.

This chain joins TRBV5-1 and TRBJ1-1; a possible D gene is TRBD1 (6 bases). Germline values: CDR1 SGHRS, CDR2 YFSETQ. The CDR3 extends over 15 amino acids. The germline V and J ends were trimmed by 6 bases and 5 bases, with 20 bases remaining between them. This CDR3 reads CASNRGGELGTEAFF. For the CDR3, the DNA is TGCGCCAGCAATCGGGGGGGCGAACTGGGGACTGAAGCTTTCTTT.

This rearrangement joins TRBV2 to TRBJ1-5; no clear D. Trimming removed 7 bases at V and 1 base at J, with 8 bases between. The germline V gene has CDR1 SNHLY and CDR2 FYNNEI. This CDR3 is built from 13 residues. The CDR3 region is CASNQASNQPQHF. DNA for the CDR3: TGTGCCAGCAACCAGGCCAGCAATCAGCCCCAGCATTTT.

This clone was seen a handful of times. The V and J genes are TRBV5-1 and TRBJ2-7, with TRBD1 as a possible D gene (7 bases). The CDR3 runs 15 residues. V was pared by 3 bases and J by 3 bases, with 16 bases between. Germline-derived CDR1 and CDR2 are SGHRS and YFSETQ. The CDR3, as DNA: TGCGCCAGCAGCTCGGGACAGCCCGGGAGCTACGAGCAGTACTTC. Its translation: CASSSGQPGSYEQYF.